The 8 T cell receptor beta chains listed next were all sequenced from one sample in a study of regulatory T cells in long-lasting Graves disease. The time point is: newly diagnosed GD, antithyroid drugs for less than 3 months. From RNA extracted from PBMCs, the TCR library was made. HTBI primers from iRepertoire and Arm-PCR of CDR3 regions yielded the TCR beta libraries. From the multiplex PCR reads, TCRdb called clonotypes with MiXCR, one entry per CDR3 protein. The sample records 350,000 to 500,000 distinct CDR3 sequences, about 17% being singletons. The same data also went into a second study, on T cells in Graves' hyperthyroidism and ophthalmopathy.

The sample in question was peripheral blood mononuclear cells (PBMCs), obtained at new diagnosis, from a patient treated with antithyroid drugs. These receptors were collected from a woman aged 30 to 39 with Graves disease.

A note on this clonotype: A much bigger clone sits one base away, suggesting this may be a read error. The chain is built from TRBV11-2 and TRBJ1-1; 7 positions agree with TRBD1. Germline CDR1 is SGHAT and CDR2 is FQNNGV. CDR3 length equals 18 residues. Germline trimming cut 5 bases from V and 6 bases from J; bases unmatched to any gene: 21. The CDR3 DNA sequence: TGTGCCAGCAGCCCTACCGCGACAGGGCGCGGGCAGGTGGCTGAAGCTTTCTTT. Translation gives CASSPTATGRGQVAEAFF.

The sample holds many counts of this clonotype. The chain couples TRBV12-3 or TRBV12-4 to TRBJ2-2, with unresolved D. The V gene lost 1 base and the J gene lost 5 bases, with 17 bases spanning the gap. The CDR3 sequence is 17 residues long. CDR3 sequence (DNA): TGTGCCAGCAGTTTAGTCGGGTGGGAAAGGTGGACCGGGGAGCTGTTTTTT. Amino acid sequence: CASSLVGWERWTGELFF.

The chain combines TRBV19 with TRBJ2-3, with TRBD2 matching over 13 bases. The length of the CDR3 is 22 residues. V was clipped by 0 bases and J by 1 base; unmatched bases: 16. Per germline, CDR1 LNHDA and CDR2 SQIVND (reference sequence). The CDR3 loop reads CASSIDPPASGLAGSRTDTQYF. DNA of the CDR3: TGTGCCAGTAGTATAGACCCGCCGGCTTCGGGACTAGCGGGATCTCGCACAGATACGCAGTATTTT.

In its sample, this clonotype was seen many times. Here the CDR3 reads CASNNEGQGGYGYTF. The CDR3 region has the DNA TGTGCCAGCAACAACGAAGGACAGGGTGGCTATGGCTACACCTTC. The chain couples TRBV6-1 to TRBJ1-2; TRBD1 matches 8 bases. Germline V gives CDR1 MNHNS, CDR2 SASEGT. The length of the CDR3 is 15 residues. The V segment lost 7 bases and the J segment 4 bases; nucleotides outside the gene matches: 11.

The table lists this clonotype with a few counts. The chain employs TRBV9 and TRBJ2-1; 12 nucleotides agree with TRBD2. V lost 3 bases, J lost 7 bases, and 8 bases stayed unmatched. Germline V gives CDR1 SGDLS, CDR2 YYNGEE. The CDR3 is 16 residues long. The CDR3 spells CASSGPTSGSNNEQFF. Written as DNA, the CDR3 is TGTGCCAGCAGCGGACCGACTAGCGGGAGCAATAATGAGCAGTTCTTC. Together with reference TRBV9 and TRBJ2-1, the CDR3 gives the full variable domain: DSGVTQTPKHLITATGQRVTLRCSPRSGDLSVYWYQQSLDQGLQFLIQYYNGEERAKGNILERFSAQQFPDLHSELNLSSLELGDSALYFCASSGPTSGSNNEQFFGPGTRLTVL.

The sample holds a few counts of this clonotype. The genes are TRBV9 and TRBJ1-1; TRBD1 aligns across 9 bases. Germline trimming cut 0 bases from V and 3 bases from J; bases unmatched to any gene: 3. The germline CDR1 and CDR2 sequences are SGDLS and YYNGEE. The CDR3 consists of 15 residues. The CDR3 loop is CASSVGQGEHTEAFF. The CDR3 coding sequence is TGTGCCAGCAGCGTAGGACAGGGGGAGCACACTGAAGCTTTCTTT.

Concerning this clonotype itself: It may be a read error: a sequence one base away is much more abundant. The chain has TRBV15 and TRBJ1-1; possible D gene TRBD1, 6 bases. The germline gives CDR1 LNHNV, CDR2 YYDKDF (reference sequence). The CDR3 has 15 amino acids. Deletions cut 1 base from V and 6 bases from J, with 15 bases between. Written as DNA, the CDR3 is TGTGCCACCAGCAGAGGGGGGACGGGGGGCGCTGAAGCTTTCTTT. Translation gives CATSRGGTGGAEAFF.

CDR3: CASSLLRTGGDRNTEAFF. In DNA, the CDR3 is TGTGCCAGCAGTCTCCTCCGAACAGGGGGAGACAGGAACACTGAAGCTTTCTTT. V gene TRBV27 combines with J gene TRBJ1-1; 8 nucleotides align to TRBD1. This CDR3 spans 18 amino acids. With V trimmed by 5 bases and J by 1 base, 15 bases remained unmatched. The germline V gene encodes CDR1 MNHEY and CDR2 SMNVEV (reference sequence).